The 20 T cell receptor beta chains reported below all come from one sample, sequenced in a study of blood T cell repertoires in COVID-19. The table came from immunoSEQ multiplex PCR; TCRdb's copy has only in-frame clones and leaves some out. The sample yields some 87,000 clones, around 90% seen once. The specimen was peripheral blood. All receptors derive from a woman aged 70-85 years with acute or convalescent COVID-19.

This clone was counted once. V is TRBV12-3 or TRBV12-4 and J is TRBJ1-6; no definite D call. V gave up 3 bases and J gave up 10 bases, with 7 bases separating them. The length of the CDR3 is 12 residues. CDR3 sequence: CASSFGESPLHF. CDR3 coding DNA: TGTGCCAGCAGTTTCGGGGAATCACCCCTCCACTTT.

V usage is TRBV6-4 and J usage is TRBJ2-7; a possible D gene is TRBD1 (6 bases). Germline V lookup: CDR1 MRHNA, CDR2 SNTAGT. Trimming left V 8 bases short and J 0 bases short, with 14 bases between. The CDR3 has 14 amino acids. CDR3 bases: TGTGCCAGCCCGATTAGGACAGCCTCCTACGAGCAGTACGTC. Amino acid sequence: CASPIRTASYEQYV.

In DNA, the CDR3 is TGTGCCAGCATAATGACTCGATATTCGGGGTCAGCTAATGAAAAACTGTTTTTT. It translates to CASIMTRYSGSANEKLFF. This chain uses TRBV6-4 with TRBJ1-4; D remains ambiguous. The CDR3 extends over 18 amino acids. Germline V CDR1 and CDR2: MRHNA, SNTAGT. V shed 7 bases and J shed 3 bases, with 24 bases lying between them.

This rearrangement joins TRBV28 to TRBJ1-2; 7 bases line up with TRBD1. CDR3 size: 14 residues. The J segment lost 0 bases and the V segment lost 10 bases, leaving 8 bases of the junction unmatched. Germline V gene sequence: CDR1 MDHEN, CDR2 SYDVKM. CDR3 sequence: CATLTGLANYGYTF. For the CDR3, the DNA is TGTGCCACCTTGACAGGGCTCGCTAACTATGGCTACACCTTC.

This clone was seen only once. V and J are TRBV7-9 and TRBJ1-2; 11 bases map to TRBD1. Germline assignment: CDR1 SEHNR and CDR2 FQNEAQ (reference sequence). J gave up 6 bases and V 1 base, and 4 bases lay outside the gene matches. This CDR3 spans 15 amino acids. The CDR3 reads CASSLVGQGANGYTF. The CDR3 bases are TGTGCCAGCAGCTTAGTTGGACAGGGGGCGAATGGCTACACCTTC. The full variable domain, rest sourced from reference TRBV7-9 and TRBJ1-2, is DTGVSQNPRHKITKRGQNVTFRCDPISEHNRLYWYRQTLGQGPEFLTYFQNEAQLEKSRLLSDRFSAERPKGSFSTLEIQRTEQGDSAMYLCASSLVGQGANGYTFGSGTRLTVV.

The chain recombines TRBV6-4 with TRBJ1-6; 8 nucleotides align to TRBD1. Per germline, CDR1 MRHNA and CDR2 SNTAGT. The CDR3 runs to 17 residues. The ends lost 2 bases at V and 5 bases at J; junction bases unmatched: 8. The CDR3 is CASSDTSNRGNNSPLHF. Here the CDR3 DNA reads TGTGCCAGCAGTGACACCAGCAACAGGGGGAATAATTCACCCCTCCACTTT.

The chain uses TRBV4-1 and TRBJ2-1; 14 bases map to TRBD2. Germline lookup yields CDR1 MGHRA and CDR2 YSYEKL. This CDR3 is built from 17 residues. The V and J ends lost 1 base and 4 bases, in that order; junction bases with no gene match: 3. CDR3 bases: TGCGCCAGCAGCCAAGTGAGACTAGCGGGAGGGTACAATGAGCAGTTCTTC. This encodes CASSQVRLAGGYNEQFF.

The sample holds a few counts of this clone. The chain carries TRBV5-5 and TRBJ2-7; 10 nucleotides align to TRBD1. V was clipped by 2 bases and J by 5 bases; unmatched bases: 7. The V gene's germline CDR1 is SGHKS and CDR2 YYEKEE (reference sequence). The CDR3 spans 15 residues. CDR3 nucleotide sequence: TGTGCCAGCAGCTTTTGGACAGGGGGTTTGAACGAGCAGTACTTC. Protein product: CASSFWTGGLNEQYF.

This chain connects TRBV27 to TRBJ1-1, with no clear D. The germline V and J ends were trimmed by 6 bases and 0 bases, with 11 bases remaining between them. CDR1 is MNHEY and CDR2 is SMNVEV in the germline V gene (reference sequence). The CDR3 is 14 residues long. This CDR3 is CASSSRGMNTEAFF. CDR3 in DNA: TGTGCCAGCAGCTCCCGGGGTATGAACACTGAAGCTTTCTTT.

The chain couples TRBV28 to TRBJ1-2, with D perhaps matching TRBD1 (6 bases). CDR1 is MDHEN, CDR2 SYDVKM, per germline. The CDR3 runs to 16 residues. V lost 6 bases and J lost 3, with 20 bases in between. The CDR3 protein is CASRSPRIGGDYGYTF. The CDR3 DNA follows: TGTGCCAGCAGATCTCCTAGGATAGGGGGGGACTATGGCTACACCTTC.

The chain is built from TRBV24-1 and TRBJ1-3; no clear D gene. Trimming stripped 0 bases from V and 0 bases from J, with 8 bases between. The CDR3 is made up of 16 amino acids. Looked up from germline, CDR1 is KGHDR and CDR2 is SFDVKD. This chain's CDR3 is CATSDLSHISGNTIYF. CDR3 DNA sequence: TGTGCCACCAGTGATTTGTCCCACATCTCTGGAAACACCATATATTTT.

The J gene is TRBJ1-1, the V gene TRBV6-5, with 9 nucleotides matching TRBD1. Trimming at V came to 7 bases and at J to 5 bases, leaving 11 bases not matched to a gene. Per the germline V gene, CDR1 is MNHEY and CDR2 is SVGAGI. This CDR3 contains 15 residues. CDR3 nucleotide sequence: TGTGCCAGCAACCTACCGGACAGGGGTGGGACTGAAGCTTTCTTT. Protein: CASNLPDRGGTEAFF.

The rearrangement uses TRBV6-5 and TRBJ1-2; the match to TRBD1 covers 7 bases. The ends lost 6 bases at V and 8 bases at J; junction bases unmatched: 9. CDR1 and CDR2 (germline): MNHEY, SVGAGI. The CDR3 length is 13 residues. CDR3 nucleotide sequence: TGTGCCAGCAGCGCGACAGGGCTCCAGGGCTACACCTTC. Translation gives CASSATGLQGYTF.

The gene calls are TRBV6-6 and TRBJ2-7, with D possibly TRBD1 on 6 matching bases. The CDR3 sequence is 12 residues long. Germline-derived CDR1 and CDR2 are MNHNY and SVGAGI (reference sequence). V was pared by 8 bases and J by 3 bases, with 11 bases between. CDR3 in DNA: TGTGCCAGCGGAACAGGGATCTACGAGCAGTACTTC. It specifies CASGTGIYEQYF.

This clone is a singleton in its sample. This sequence joins TRBV25-1 and TRBJ1-2, with TRBD1 matching 8 bases. The CDR3 runs to 13 residues. After removal of 6 bases from V and 7 bases from J, the junction contained 7 bases not matched to a gene. In germline, CDR1 is MGHDK, CDR2 SYGVNS. CDR3 residues: CASRPDREGGYTF. CDR3 nucleotides: TGTGCCAGCAGGCCGGACAGGGAGGGTGGCTACACCTTC.

The CDR3 DNA is TGTGCCAGCTCACCGCCGGGACAGATTTACAATGAGCAGTTCTTC. It specifies CASSPPGQIYNEQFF. The gene calls are TRBV18 and TRBJ2-1; 7 nucleotides agree with TRBD1. The V and J ends lost 3 bases and 4 bases, in that order; junction bases with no gene match: 6. The CDR3 totals 15 residues. Per germline, CDR1 KGHSH and CDR2 LQKENI.

V is TRBV2 and J is TRBJ1-1, with D unresolved. The CDR3 runs 12 residues. CDR1 SNHLY and CDR2 FYNNEI come from the germline V gene. The V end lost 7 bases, the J end lost 1 base, and 7 bases lay between the germline ends. In nucleotides, the CDR3 is TGTGCCAGCAACACACCGAACACTGAAGCTTTCTTT. Encoded protein: CASNTPNTEAFF. The entire variable domain, with the rest obtained from reference TRBV2 and TRBJ1-1, is as follows: EPEVTQTPSHQVTQMGQEVILRCVPISNHLYFYWYRQILGQKVEFLVSFYNNEISEKSEIFDDQFSVERPDGSNFTLKIRSTKLEDSAMYFCASNTPNTEAFFGQGTRLTVV.

This clone was seen a few times. The gene calls are TRBV30 and TRBJ1-6, with 7 bases that match TRBD1. The CDR3 has 15 residues. Per the germline V gene, CDR1 is GTSNPN and CDR2 is SVGIG (reference sequence). After removal of 0 bases from V and 7 bases from J, the junction contained 6 bases not matched to a gene. The CDR3 sequence is CAWSVQVRGNSPLHF. CDR3 DNA: TGTGCCTGGAGTGTACAGGTCAGGGGGAATTCACCCCTCCACTTT.

The chain is built from TRBV27 and TRBJ1-6; 7 bases line up with TRBD1. The CDR3 is made up of 16 amino acids. The germline CDR1 and CDR2 sequences are MNHEY and SMNVEV (reference sequence). V dropped 6 bases and J dropped 5; count of bases not matched to a gene: 10. The CDR3, as DNA: TGTGCCAGCAGGACCCTGACGACAGGGAATAATTCACCCCTCCACTTT. Amino acid sequence: CASRTLTTGNNSPLHF.

The chain links TRBV3-1 (or the pseudogene TRBV3-2) to TRBJ2-2, with 9 bases identical to TRBD1. The CDR3 loop spans 14 amino acids. After removal of 6 bases from V and 6 bases from J, the junction contained 5 bases not matched to a gene. The germline V gene has CDR1 LGHDT and CDR2 YNNKEL (reference sequence). CDR3 DNA: TGTGCCAGCAGACAGGGGGCGTCCTCCGGGGAGCTGTTTTTT. Translating it yields CASRQGASSGELFF.